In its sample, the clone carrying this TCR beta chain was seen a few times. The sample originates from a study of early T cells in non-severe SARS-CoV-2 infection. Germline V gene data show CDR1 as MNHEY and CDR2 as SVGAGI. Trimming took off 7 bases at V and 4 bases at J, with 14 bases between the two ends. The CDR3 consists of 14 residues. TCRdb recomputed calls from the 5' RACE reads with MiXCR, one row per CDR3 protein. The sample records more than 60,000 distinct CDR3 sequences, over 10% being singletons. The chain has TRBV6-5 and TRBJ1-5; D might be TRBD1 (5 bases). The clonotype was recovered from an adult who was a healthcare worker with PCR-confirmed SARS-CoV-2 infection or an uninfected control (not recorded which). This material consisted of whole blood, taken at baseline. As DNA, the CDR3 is TGTGCCAGCACCTCCGGGGGGTCGAATCAGCCCCAGCATTTT. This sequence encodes CASTSGGSNQPQHF.